Sequencing of this T cell receptor (beta chain) was carried out in a study of cytomegalovirus exposure and HLA in healthy donors. Study at large: Genotyping of roughly 400 donors showed that 70% to 90% belonged to the Caucasian-associated ancestry cluster. Notes on the study in general: TCR beta sequences numbering under 20,000 were associated with HLA alleles at 0.05 false discovery rate in a later analysis.

The germline V and J ends were trimmed by 3 bases and 3 bases, with 6 bases remaining between them. CDR3 length equals 13 residues. Germline V CDR1 and CDR2: WSHSY, SAAADI. Primers included in the PCR were 60 Vbeta and 13 Jbeta primers. Clones were read by immunoSEQ multiplex PCR, and TCRdb kept only the in-frame ones, dropping some. The table shows under 200,000 clones, with roughly 85% occurring only once. As for this clone: Its antigen is undetermined.

The gene calls are TRBV10-2 and TRBJ1-5; D is possibly TRBD1 (5 bases). This sequence was found in a young woman in good health and CMV-seronegative. The specimen sequenced was PBMCs. The CDR3 reads CASSEQVNQPQHF. In DNA form, the CDR3 reads TGCGCCAGCAGTGAACAGGTCAATCAGCCCCAGCATTTT.